Here is one T cell receptor beta chain with its context. Authors' processing steps: Amplification of reference gene primers provided the estimated nucleated cell counts. Repertoires were generated with immunoSEQ multiplex PCR, while TCRdb's copy carries only in-frame clones and drops some. V and J calls and clone size are as listed in that table; D and trimming were resolved from the DNA. The data contain some 77,000 clones, around 85% of them singletons. The data were taken from a study of blood T cell repertoires in COVID-19. About the study: PBMCs, B-cell-depleted T cells, or T cells provided the cDNA or gDNA that made up the material.

The CDR3 is 16 amino acids. After removal of 5 bases from V and 3 bases from J, the junction contained 5 bases not matched to a gene. Germline assignment: CDR1 LGHDT and CDR2 YNNKEL (reference sequence). This TCR came from a man aged 25 to 45 with acute or convalescent COVID-19. The chain has TRBV3-1 (or the pseudogene TRBV3-2) and TRBJ2-1; 12 bases are shared with TRBD2. The sequenced sample consisted of peripheral blood. Here the CDR3 reads CASSERTSGIYNEQFF. CDR3 nucleotide sequence: TGTGCCAGCAGCGAGCGGACTAGCGGGATCTACAATGAGCAGTTCTTC.